A single sample is the source of the 16 T cell receptor beta chains below, sequenced in a study of cytomegalovirus exposure and HLA in healthy donors. PCR amplification relied on 60 Vbeta primers (plus 13 Jbeta primers). Assay: immunoSEQ multiplex PCR; the TCRdb copy retains only in-frame clones and omits some. The sample lists 100,000 to 150,000 clones; 55% to 75% were seen once. The sequencing sample was made of PBMCs. All receptors derive from a man aged 30 to 39 in good health and CMV-seropositive.

This clone was seen more than once but under ten times. Germline is not matched at one junction end, which may reflect a read error. Other DNA sequences within the sample encode an identical CDR3. The rearrangement links TRBV7-9 to TRBJ2-7; D unclear. CDR1 is SEHNR and CDR2 is FQNEAQ in the germline V gene (reference sequence). The CDR3 extends over 12 amino acids. The CDR3 region is CSSSLGVYEQYF. In DNA form, the CDR3 reads TGTTCCAGCAGCTTAGGAGTATACGAGCAGTACTTC.

The table lists this clone with a count of one. The chain couples TRBV4-3 to TRBJ1-2; TRBD1 matches at 8 bases. This CDR3 has 16 residues. Germline V gene lookup returns CDR1 LGHNA and CDR2 YSLEER. J was trimmed by 4 bases and V by 5 bases; bases with no gene match: 12. The CDR3 region has the DNA TGCGCCAGCAGCTTAAATATTGCAGGGGGCTCCTATGGCTACACCTTC. Residues: CASSLNIAGGSYGYTF.

The rearrangement joins TRBV27 to TRBJ2-7; possible D gene TRBD1, 5 bases. This CDR3 has 14 amino acids. Germline V gene lookup returns CDR1 MNHEY and CDR2 SMNVEV (reference sequence). V was cut by 6 bases and J by 0 bases, with 12 bases left in between. For the CDR3, the DNA is TGTGCCAGCAGACACCGACAGAGCTCCTACGAGCAGTACTTC. It specifies CASRHRQSSYEQYF.

This clone has a handful of counts. This chain links TRBV11-2 with TRBJ1-4; D not resolved. The CDR3 sequence is 14 residues long. Trimming cost V 5 bases and J 6 bases, with 13 bases left between them. Per the germline V gene, CDR1 is SGHAT and CDR2 is FQNNGV. Here the CDR3 DNA reads TGTGCCAGCAGCCTCCGCGGGAGGGATGAAAAACTGTTTTTT. Translating it yields CASSLRGRDEKLFF.

This clone was observed a few times. This same CDR3 is encoded by further DNA sequences in the sample. The chain couples TRBV7-2 to TRBJ1-2; 8 bases fit TRBD1. The CDR3 runs to 13 residues. V gave up 1 base and J gave up 5 bases; unmatched junction bases: 0. Per the germline V gene, CDR1 is SGHTA and CDR2 is FQGNSA. The CDR3: CASSLGQGYGYTF. In nucleotides, the CDR3 is TGTGCCAGCAGCTTAGGACAGGGGTATGGCTACACCTTC.

CDR3 amino acids: CASSDGGSQTNEKLFF. CDR3 bases: TGTGCCAGCAGTGATGGAGGGTCTCAGACTAATGAAAAACTGTTTTTT. This rearrangement joins TRBV2 to TRBJ1-4, with no clear D. Trimming pared 3 bases from V and 2 bases from J, leaving 13 bases between. Germline V gene sequence: CDR1 SNHLY, CDR2 FYNNEI. The CDR3 consists of 16 residues.

This sequence joins TRBV9 and TRBJ2-1, with 9 bases fitting TRBD2. With V trimmed by 0 bases and J by 2 bases, 6 bases remained unmatched. Germline V gene lookup returns CDR1 SGDLS and CDR2 YYNGEE. The CDR3 length is 17 residues. DNA for the CDR3: TGTGCCAGCAGCGTAGGTCTGAGGACTAGCGCCTACAATGAGCAGTTCTTC. Protein sequence: CASSVGLRTSAYNEQFF.

This rearrangement joins TRBV5-1 to TRBJ2-5, with a tentative D call TRBD2 (5 bases). CDR3 size: 15 residues. CDR1 and CDR2 (germline): SGHRS, YFSETQ. V was trimmed by 0 bases and J by 2 bases, leaving 11 bases between them. The CDR3 DNA is TGCGCCAGCAGCTTGGGGTTTAGCGAACAAGAGACCCAGTACTTC. Its translation is CASSLGFSEQETQYF.

This sequence joins TRBV5-1 and TRBJ2-1, with TRBD2 matching over 8 bases. The CDR3 has 15 amino acids. Per germline, CDR1 SGHRS and CDR2 YFSETQ. J lost 3 bases, V lost 0 bases, and 2 bases had no gene match. The CDR3 bases are TGCGCCAGCAGCTTGGGACTAGCGCTCTACAATGAGCAGTTCTTC. As protein: CASSLGLALYNEQFF.

The J gene is TRBJ2-7, the V gene TRBV27, with TRBD1 identical over 9 bases. Per the germline V gene, CDR1 is MNHEY and CDR2 is SMNVEV (reference sequence). This CDR3 is built from 16 residues. V trimming: 4 bases; J trimming: 0 bases; junction bases outside the gene matches: 7. The chain's CDR3 is CASSSFGTGSSYEQYF. The CDR3 DNA reads TGTGCCAGCAGTTCCTTCGGGACAGGGAGCTCCTACGAGCAGTACTTC.

This clone was seen just once. This rearrangement joins TRBV2 to TRBJ1-5; D gene ambiguous. This CDR3 is built from 15 residues. The germline V gene encodes CDR1 SNHLY and CDR2 FYNNEI. V was trimmed by 6 bases and J by 2 bases, leaving 14 bases between them. CDR3 coding DNA: TGTGCCAGCAGGGAGGCCCTGTGGGGCAATCAGCCCCAGCATTTT. Translation gives CASREALWGNQPQHF.

The rearrangement links TRBV28 to TRBJ2-5, with D uncertain. V lost 3 bases, J lost 1 base, and 18 bases lay in between. There are 17 residues in the CDR3. Germline loops: CDR1 MDHEN, CDR2 SYDVKM. The CDR3 sequence is CASSFSPARPTQETQYF. The CDR3 DNA follows: TGTGCCAGCAGTTTTAGCCCAGCTCGACCCACCCAAGAGACCCAGTACTTC.

This sequence joins TRBV5-5 and TRBJ1-5, with D uncertain. This CDR3 contains 14 residues. CDR1 and CDR2 from the germline V gene are SGHKS and YYEKEE (reference sequence). The V end was cut by 4 bases, the J end by 7 bases, with 15 bases between. The CDR3 DNA reads TGTGCCAGCAGCCTAAGAGGGTTGGCCCAGCCCCAGCATTTT. It yields the protein CASSLRGLAQPQHF.

The chain couples TRBV5-1 to TRBJ2-7; possibly TRBD2 for D (6 bases). Germline CDR1 is SGHRS and CDR2 is YFSETQ. There are 14 residues in the CDR3. V gave up 6 bases and J gave up 0 bases, with 13 bases separating them. This CDR3 reads CASNLEGNSYEQYF. The CDR3 region has the DNA TGCGCCAGCAACCTGGAGGGGAACTCCTACGAGCAGTACTTC.

This sequence joins TRBV27 and TRBJ2-5; 11 positions match TRBD2. The closer fit of TRBJ2-7 to the DNA end suggests the J call may be wrong. Germline V gene lookup returns CDR1 MNHEY and CDR2 SMNVEV (reference sequence). The CDR3 is 15 amino acids. CDR3 region: CASSVLAGGTYEQYF. The CDR3 nucleotides read TGTGCCAGCAGTGTTCTAGCGGGAGGCACCTACGAGCAGTACTTC.

V gene TRBV5-4 combines with J gene TRBJ2-7; tentative D call: TRBD2 (5 bases). V was pared by 4 bases and J by 2 bases, with 16 bases between. The CDR3 extends over 15 amino acids. Germline CDR1 and CDR2: SGHNT and YYREEE (reference sequence). The CDR3 is CASSLGLPGTYEQYF. The CDR3 region has the DNA TGTGCCAGCAGCCTCGGACTTCCCGGGACCTACGAGCAGTACTTC.